This T cell receptor (beta chain) was obtained from a study of CD8 T cells in ankylosing spondylitis. Overall study findings and caveats: Disease-linked clones bore a CD8+ phenotype, appearing relatively rarely in peripheral blood. Reportedly, significant enrichment of disease-linked clones occurred in matched ankylosing spondylitis synovial fluid.

This clonotype has more than one count but fewer than ten. The antigen is undetermined. Construction of TCR beta libraries was performed using quantitative 5'-RACE with molecular barcodes. Each CDR3 protein gets one entry after TCRdb re-called the 5' RACE reads with MiXCR. Of approximately 150,000 distinct CDR3 sequences listed, more than 40% are singletons. This clonotype originated in a male donor with ankylosing spondylitis. Sequencing was carried out using synovial fluid, either unsorted or a sorted T cell fraction (not recorded which).

The CDR3 is CASSLALSYNEQFF. Here the CDR3 DNA reads TGTGCCAGCAGCTTAGCTCTGTCTTACAATGAGCAGTTCTTC. V usage is TRBV7-2 and J usage is TRBJ2-1, with D hard to call. Germline V lookup: CDR1 SGHTA, CDR2 FQGNSA. V lost 0 bases to trimming and J lost 4 bases, with 7 bases between them. The CDR3 is 14 residues long.